These 16 T cell receptor beta chains came from one sample sequenced in a study of OX40 agonist ivuxolimab in advanced cancers. The data were produced by immunoSEQ multiplex PCR, yet TCRdb's version contains in-frame clones alone and is incomplete. Of about 38,000 clones in the sample, roughly nine tenths were seen once. The sequences come from CD4+ or CD8+ T cells sorted from blood, collected in a trial of the OX40 agonist ivuxolimab. The source is an adult with an advanced solid tumor such as melanoma, head and neck, liver or kidney cancer.

This chain connects TRBV7-2 to TRBJ1-4; possible D gene TRBD1, 5 bases. CDR1 is SGHTA, CDR2 FQGNSA, per germline. This CDR3 is 15 amino acids long. Trimming took 2 bases from V and 8 from J, leaving 15 bases between them. In nucleotides, the CDR3 is TGTGCCAGCAGCTTAATGTGGGGGATGGAAGAAAAACTGTTTTTT. Translated: CASSLMWGMEEKLFF.

The chain joins TRBV9 to TRBJ1-1, with 7 bases matching TRBD1. Germline lookup yields CDR1 SGDLS and CDR2 YYNGEE. The junction had 2 bases not matched to a gene; V was cut back by 5 bases and J by 1 base. This CDR3 spans 13 amino acids. CDR3: CASRPGGNTEAFF. CDR3 DNA sequence: TGTGCCAGCAGGCCAGGGGGGAACACTGAAGCTTTCTTT.

In nucleotides, the CDR3 is TGTGCCATCAATATGGAGGACGGGAGCTCCTACAATGAGCAGTTCTTC. Residues: CAINMEDGSSYNEQFF. The V gene is TRBV10-3, the J gene TRBJ2-1; TRBD2 might be the D (6 bases). Per the germline V gene, CDR1 is ENHRY and CDR2 is SYGVKD. Trimming left V 7 bases short and J 0 bases short, with 16 bases between. There are 16 residues in the CDR3.

The chain links TRBV6-5 to TRBJ2-2; TRBD1 aligns across 8 bases. The CDR3 extends over 15 amino acids. Germline CDR1 reads MNHEY; CDR2 reads SVGAGI. V lost 6 bases and J lost 3; bases outside the gene matches: 6. The CDR3: CASSKSGGDTGELFF. CDR3 nucleotide sequence: TGTGCCAGCAGCAAGTCAGGGGGCGACACCGGGGAGCTGTTTTTT.

This chain links TRBV4-1 with TRBJ2-3; 8 bases are shared with TRBD2. CDR3 length: 16 residues. J was trimmed by 2 bases and V by 4 bases; bases with no gene match: 8. Germline-derived CDR1 and CDR2 are MGHRA and YSYEKL. CDR3 nucleotide sequence: TGCGCCAGCAGCCCGACTAGCGAGTGGGTCACAGATACGCAGTATTTT. The encoded protein is CASSPTSEWVTDTQYF.

The chain carries TRBV11-1 and TRBJ2-2; D ambiguous. The germline CDR1 and CDR2 sequences are SGHAT and FQDESV (reference sequence). V was pared by 1 base and J by 4 bases, with 4 bases between. This CDR3 spans 13 amino acids. CDR3 DNA sequence: TGTGCCAGCAGCTTAGACCGCACCGGGGAGCTGTTTTTT. This encodes CASSLDRTGELFF.

The chain is built from TRBV11-2 and TRBJ2-7; D is unresolved. Trimming left V 3 bases short and J 1 base short, with 7 bases between. This CDR3 contains 13 residues. Germline CDR1 SGHAT, CDR2 FQNNGV. The CDR3 sequence: CASSFGRSYEQYF. The CDR3 coding sequence is TGTGCCAGCAGCTTCGGCCGATCCTACGAGCAGTACTTC.

The chain uses TRBV21-1 and TRBJ2-2; whether TRBD1, the table's D call, matches the DNA was not checked. TRBV21-1 is described as a pseudogene. The CDR3 totals 17 residues. CDR3 sequence (DNA): TGTGCCAGCAGCAAAAGGTGGGACATTTTGAACACCGGGGAGCTGTTTTTT. This codes for CASSKRWDILNTGELFF.

This chain uses TRBV5-1 with TRBJ2-7, with D hard to call. Germline CDR1 reads SGHRS; CDR2 reads YFSETQ. The CDR3 covers 15 residues. V was clipped by 0 bases and J by 1 base, with 11 bases between them. CDR3 bases: TGCGCCAGCAGCTTGGGGGCTGGGGATTCCTACGAGCAGTACTTC. Translated: CASSLGAGDSYEQYF.

This sequence joins TRBV30 and TRBJ2-7; D is possibly TRBD2 (5 bases). Between the trimmed V and J ends, which lost 5 bases and 5 bases, there was a span of 10 bases. The V gene's germline CDR1 is GTSNPN and CDR2 SVGIG (reference sequence). The CDR3 has 11 amino acids. This CDR3 is CAWGLGDEQYF. The CDR3 DNA reads as TGTGCCTGGGGCCTCGGGGACGAGCAGTACTTC. The full variable domain, with the rest looked up from reference TRBV30 and TRBJ2-7, is SQTIHQWPATLVQPVGSPLSLECTVEGTSNPNLYWYRQAAGRGLQLLFYSVGIGQISSEVPQNLSASRPQDRQFILSSKKLLLSDSGFYLCAWGLGDEQYFGPGTRLTVT.

The chain couples TRBV2 to TRBJ2-3; the D is unclear. Germline loops: CDR1 SNHLY, CDR2 FYNNEI. The ends were cut back, 9 bases at V and 0 bases at J, with 10 bases in the middle. The CDR3 covers 13 residues. For the CDR3, the DNA is TGTGCCAGTTCCAAAATTAGCACAGATACGCAGTATTTT. This codes for CASSKISTDTQYF.

The V and J genes are TRBV29-1 and TRBJ1-2; D is undetermined. Trimming took off 5 bases at V and 3 bases at J, with 13 bases between the two ends. The CDR3 is 13 amino acids. The germline CDR1 and CDR2 sequences are SQVTM and ANQGSEA. The CDR3 is CSVPTGKDYGYTF. Written as DNA, the CDR3 is TGCAGCGTTCCGACGGGCAAAGACTATGGCTACACCTTC. The full variable domain, in which reference TRBV29-1 and TRBJ1-2 provide the parts outside the CDR3, is SAVISQKPSRDICQRGTSLTIQCQVDSQVTMMFWYRQQPGQSLTLIATANQGSEATYESGFVIDKFPISRPNLTFSTLTVSNMSPEDSSIYLCSVPTGKDYGYTFGSGTRLTVV.

The V gene is TRBV7-6, the J gene TRBJ2-5; maybe TRBD1 (6 bases). V dropped 5 bases and J dropped 4 bases, with 11 bases sitting between them. CDR3 length equals 13 residues. Germline CDR1 reads SGHVS; CDR2 reads FNYEAQ. CDR3 sequence (DNA): TGTGCCAGCAGCGCCGAACAGGGAGAGACCCAGTACTTC. It translates to CASSAEQGETQYF.

In its sample, this clone was seen once. This sequence joins TRBV5-6 and TRBJ2-4; TRBD1 agrees at 9 bases. Germline CDR1 SGHDT, CDR2 YYEEEE. The CDR3 length is 14 residues. Germline trimming cut 2 bases from V and 9 bases from J; bases unmatched to any gene: 6. The CDR3 nucleotides are TGTGCCAGCAGCTTCGGGACAGGGTTGGTCATTCAGTACTTC. Translating it yields CASSFGTGLVIQYF.

The DNA for the CDR3 is TGTGCCAGCAGTTATCGGGGGGGCACTGAAGCTTTCTTT. This sequence encodes CASSYRGGTEAFF. The chain employs TRBV6-6 and TRBJ1-1; D is perhaps TRBD1 (5 bases). V was cut by 3 bases and J by 4 bases, with 9 bases left in between. The germline CDR1 and CDR2 sequences are MNHNY and SVGAGI (reference sequence). The CDR3 loop spans 13 amino acids.

This chain uses TRBV7-3 with TRBJ1-1; no reliable D call. CDR3 length: 13 residues. The V and J ends lost 2 bases and 8 bases respectively, with 12 bases between them. The germline CDR1 and CDR2 sequences are SGHTA and FQGTGA. The CDR3 DNA reads TGTGCCAGCAGCTTAGGCCCGGGGATGGAAGCTTTCTTT. This encodes CASSLGPGMEAFF.